This entry describes one T cell receptor (beta chain). Antigen: not known. Profiling relied on immunoSEQ multiplex PCR, and the TCRdb table lists in-frame clones only, not all of them. The table lists some 70,000 clones, over 75% of them singletons. This sample is drawn from a study of OX40 agonist ivuxolimab in advanced cancers. Study overall: Partial responses, seen in three patients, involved one hepatocellular carcinoma and two cutaneous melanomas. Study findings and constraints: Averaging showed that CD8+ T cells had more expanded clones than CD4+ did. At doses 0.1 to 3.0 mg/kg, CD4+ and CD8+ clones expanded. Partial responders treated at 0.1-3.0 mg/kg exhibited clonal expansion among the lowest measured.

This CDR3 is built from 16 residues. Germline V CDR1 and CDR2: LGHNA, YSLEER. The V gene end was trimmed by 2 bases and the J gene end by 8 bases; junction bases not matched to a gene: 10. J is TRBJ1-4 and V is TRBV4-3; 8 bases line up with TRBD1. The clonotype originates from an adult with an advanced solid tumor such as melanoma, head and neck, liver or kidney cancer. This material consisted of CD4+ or CD8+ T cells sorted from blood, taken in a trial of the OX40 agonist ivuxolimab. The DNA for the CDR3 is TGCGCCAGCAGCCAATACCAGACAGGGGAAGGCGAAAAACTGTTTTTT. It yields the protein CASSQYQTGEGEKLFF.